Included here is one T cell receptor beta chain sequence, with context. The sample is drawn from a study of blood T cell repertoires in COVID-19. The wider study: Spain, Italy and the United States supplied samples that represented acute and convalescent COVID-19. The cDNA or gDNA used as material had been derived from T cells, B-cell-depleted T cells, or PBMCs.

The trim removed 11 bases at V and 1 base at J, leaving 13 bases unmatched. CDR1 and CDR2 (germline): SEHNR, FQNEAQ (reference sequence). The CDR3 runs to 15 residues. Per the authors' pipeline: The authors estimated nucleated cell counts from reference gene primer amplification. Measured with immunoSEQ multiplex PCR; TCRdb has only the in-frame clones, and not every one. V and J calls and clone size follow that table, whereas D and trimming were derived from the DNA. The sample has around 100,000 clones; 75% to 90% are singletons. The sample comprised peripheral blood. The sequence was obtained from a man older than 75 with acute or convalescent COVID-19. The chain employs TRBV7-9 and TRBJ1-1; 7 bases align to TRBD1. CDR3 in amino acids: CAVSTGTNPNTEAFF. The CDR3 DNA reads as TGTGCCGTCTCGACAGGGACGAACCCGAACACTGAAGCTTTCTTT.